A selection of T cell receptor beta chains follows, all from one sample in a study of OX40 agonist ivuxolimab in advanced cancers. Libraries were prepared by immunoSEQ multiplex PCR; TCRdb keeps only in-frame clonotypes and omits some of them. The table has some 66,000 clones, roughly 73% seen once; the top ten hold over 1.5%. Sample: CD4+ or CD8+ T cells sorted from blood, taken in a trial of the OX40 agonist ivuxolimab. These TCRs come from an adult with an advanced solid tumor such as melanoma, head and neck, liver or kidney cancer. The CDR3 runs from the conserved cysteine through the conserved F or W. The order of the fields is V gene, D gene, clone size, J gene, CDR3 DNA, CDR3 protein. A D gene is named only where the DNA matches it firmly. Size is omitted from some rows. Given values are once, few, many or a class for expanded clones.

TRBV30	.	.	TRBJ1-1	TGTGCCTGGAGAAAGGCCTCGTTCGGGGCTTTCTTT	CAWRKASFGAFF
TRBV2	.	.	TRBJ1-2	TGTGCCAGCAGTGAAGGGACAGAATATTTCTATGGCTACACCTTC	CASSEGTEYFYGYTF
TRBV19	.	.	TRBJ1-5	TGTGCCAGTACCACCCTTTATCAGGGGAAGAGCAATCAGCCCCAGCATTTT	CASTTLYQGKSNQPQHF
TRBV29-1	.	.	TRBJ2-7	TGCAGCGTTGCGAAACTCACCAGGGACGAGCAGTACTTC	CSVAKLTRDEQYF
TRBV7-9	.	.	TRBJ1-1	TGTGCCAGCAGCCCACATCGGGGTCGGGGTGAAGCTTTCTTT	CASSPHRGRGEAFF
TRBV28	.	.	TRBJ1-3	TGTGCCAGCAAGAGCTCTGGAAACACCATATATTTT	CASKSSGNTIYF
TRBV29-1	TRBD1	.	TRBJ2-5	TGCAGCGATAATGGACAGGGTATGGAGACCCAGTACTTC	CSDNGQGMETQYF
TRBV5-1	.	.	TRBJ2-7	TGCGCCAGCAGCCCCCCGGGGGCTTACGAGCAGTACTTC	CASSPPGAYEQYF
TRBV6-1	TRBD1	.	TRBJ1-2	TGTGCCAGCAAGGGACAGGAGATATATGGCTACACCTTC	CASKGQEIYGYTF
TRBV6-1	TRBD1	once	TRBJ1-5	TGTGCCAGCCAGACCGGACAGGGGAATCCCCAGCATTTT	CASQTGQGNPQHF
TRBV29-1	.	.	TRBJ1-2	TGCAGCGTTGTACTTGGTCTTGGCTACACCTTC	CSVVLGLGYTF
TRBV7-3	TRBD2	once	TRBJ2-5	TGTGCCAGCAGCTTAAGGGCTAGCGGGGGAATTATAAAAGAGACCCAGTACTTC	CASSLRASGGIIKETQYF
TRBV5-1	.	.	TRBJ2-1	TGCGCCAGCAGCTTGTTGGGCATTAATGAGCAGTTCTTC	CASSLLGINEQFF
TRBV6-1	.	few	TRBJ2-7	TGTGCCAGCAGCCTGGCAGGGTACGAGCAGTACTTC	CASSLAGYEQYF